The TCR beta chain described here comes from a study of cytomegalovirus exposure and HLA in healthy donors. This CDR3 spans 15 amino acids. Per germline, CDR1 LNHNV and CDR2 YYDKDF (reference sequence). Trimming pared 5 bases from V and 3 bases from J, leaving 16 bases between. The study's findings and limits: Further analysis was carried out later, and it showed several of the most significant clusters appearing linked to common viral pathogens.

This clone was counted a single time. The target antigen is unknown. These donors, healthy bone marrow donors, were studied. PCR primers comprised 60 Vbeta and 13 Jbeta primers. Authors' methods: An analysis that came later counted 60 million to 80 million unique TCR beta chains, around 12 million shared. Sequencing used immunoSEQ multiplex PCR; TCRdb keeps in-frame clones, though not all of them. The V and J calls and clone size are taken from that table; D and trimming were inferred from the DNA. Among about 160,000 clones, 75% to 85% were seen once, and the ten largest hold around 11%. This clonotype was obtained from a middle-aged man in good health and CMV-seropositive. The rearrangement uses TRBV15 and TRBJ1-1; tentatively, D is TRBD1 (6 bases). The sample taken for sequencing was PBMCs. The CDR3 sequence is CATSRHRALDTEAFF. In nucleotides, the CDR3 is TGTGCCACCAGCCGACACAGGGCGCTCGACACTGAAGCTTTCTTT.